Listed here are 26 T cell receptor beta chains from one sample, sequenced in a study of T cell repertoires in cytomegalovirus infection. These receptors have no known antigen. MiXCR, run by TCRdb on the reads, gives a single entry per CDR3 protein. The sample includes 640,000 or so distinct CDR3 sequences, around 35% seen only once; the top ten take 15% to 20%. The sequenced sample was cultured PBMCs, obtained from culture after CMV antigen stimulation. The receptors were gathered from a human donor in good health (CMV status not recorded). Some clones in this sample may be carry-over from other donors' samples.

This CDR3 is CAIRRQVSGELFF. CDR3 in DNA: TGTGCCATCAGGAGACAGGTCTCCGGGGAGCTGTTTTTT. The chain combines TRBV10-3 with TRBJ2-2; perhaps TRBD1 as D (6 bases). V lost 6 bases and J lost 6, with 11 bases in between. CDR1 ENHRY and CDR2 SYGVKD come from the germline V gene. The CDR3 runs to 13 residues.

The V call is TRBV7-8, the J call TRBJ1-1, with TRBD1 identical over 8 bases. With 4 bases clipped from V and 1 base from J, the junction kept 5 bases outside the gene matches. The CDR3 sequence is 15 residues long. In germline, CDR1 is SGHVS, CDR2 FQNEAQ. The CDR3, as DNA: TGTGCCAGCAGCTGGACAGGGTCAGAGAACACTGAAGCTTTCTTT. As protein: CASSWTGSENTEAFF.

Comments on this clonotype: A read error is possible here, since a much larger clone lies one base away. This sequence joins TRBV7-6 and TRBJ2-3; 7 bases are a match to TRBD2. Germline CDR1 reads SGHVS; CDR2 reads FNYEAQ. The V and J ends lost 0 bases and 6 bases, in that order; junction bases with no gene match: 6. The CDR3 consists of 15 residues. The CDR3 coding sequence is TGTGCCAGCAGCTTAGCGGGAGGGCTTGGGGATACGCAGTATTTT. Translation: CASSLAGGLGDTQYF. The variable domain in full, with the rest retrieved from reference TRBV7-6 and TRBJ2-3, is GAGVSQSPRYKVTKRGQDVALRCDPISGHVSLYWYRQALGQGPEFLTYFNYEAQQDKSGLPNDRFSAERPEGSISTLTIQRTEQRDSAMYRCASSLAGGLGDTQYFGPGTRLTVL.

The chain links TRBV20-1 to TRBJ2-7; tentatively, D is TRBD1 or TRBD2 (6 bases each). V was trimmed by 6 bases and J by 7 bases, leaving 19 bases between them. Germline CDR1 DFQATT, CDR2 SNEGSKA (reference sequence). The CDR3 consists of 13 residues. CDR3 protein: CSAGGTPSGEQYF. The CDR3 nucleotides are TGCAGTGCGGGGGGCACCCCCAGCGGGGAGCAGTACTTC.

The rearrangement joins TRBV18 to TRBJ2-1, with 9 nucleotides matching TRBD2. The CDR3 loop spans 13 amino acids. V was clipped by 4 bases and J by 8 bases; unmatched bases: 3. Germline V lookup: CDR1 KGHSH, CDR2 LQKENI. The DNA of the CDR3 is TGTGCCAGCTCACTGGCTAGCGGGGATGAGCAGTTCTTC. Translating gives CASSLASGDEQFF.

The chain links TRBV15 to TRBJ2-2, with 8 bases lining up with TRBD1. Trimming took 2 bases from V and 6 from J; bases not matched to a gene: 5. CDR1 and CDR2 (germline): LNHNV, YYDKDF (reference sequence). The CDR3 is 15 amino acids. DNA for the CDR3: TGTGCCACCAGCAGATCACGGACAGGGCCCGGGGAGCTGTTTTTT. Protein sequence: CATSRSRTGPGELFF.

The chain joins TRBV4-1 to TRBJ1-1, with D possibly TRBD1 on 5 matching bases. From germline, CDR1 is MGHRA and CDR2 YSYEKL. Trimming stripped 1 base from V and 7 bases from J, with 19 bases between. The CDR3 is made up of 16 amino acids. The CDR3 DNA is TGCGCCAGCAGCCAAGTTTCCGGGACGGATTCATATGAAGCTTTCTTT. Translating it yields CASSQVSGTDSYEAFF.

This clonotype was detected only a few times. This rearrangement joins TRBV7-8 to TRBJ2-7; tentative D call: TRBD1 (6 bases). The germline V and J ends were trimmed by 7 bases and 3 bases, with 25 bases remaining between them. Germline CDR1 is SGHVS and CDR2 is FQNEAQ. The CDR3 has 17 residues. The CDR3 bases are TGTGCCAGCACCTCATATTGGCAGGTGGGGGCAGACTACGAGCAGTACTTC. This gives the protein CASTSYWQVGADYEQYF.

Only a few counts were recorded for this clonotype. The chain is built from TRBV4-1 and TRBJ2-3; 11 bases map to TRBD2. From germline, CDR1 is MGHRA and CDR2 YSYEKL. The junction had 11 bases not matched to a gene; V was cut back by 6 bases and J by 0 bases. The CDR3 runs 18 residues. As DNA, the CDR3 is TGCGCCAGCAGGCCTATCTCCGGGACTAGCGGTAGCACAGATACGCAGTATTTT. This encodes CASRPISGTSGSTDTQYF.

The V gene is TRBV7-2, the J gene TRBJ2-5; D not resolved. Trimming stripped 2 bases from V and 7 bases from J, with 5 bases between. The CDR3 has 11 residues. Germline loops: CDR1 SGHTA, CDR2 FQGNSA. In nucleotides, the CDR3 is TGTGCCAGCAGCTTACTTGTGACCCAGTACTTC. Residues: CASSLLVTQYF.

The J gene is TRBJ1-1, the V gene TRBV20-1; D gene unclear. This CDR3 has 13 residues. Germline V gene lookup returns CDR1 DFQATT and CDR2 SNEGSKA (reference sequence). Between the trimmed V and J ends, which lost 5 bases and 0 bases, there was a span of 10 bases. The CDR3 reads CSASLNLNTEAFF. The CDR3 DNA reads as TGCAGTGCTTCACTAAATCTGAACACTGAAGCTTTCTTT.

The V gene is TRBV7-6, the J gene TRBJ1-1; D call uncertain. Germline V gene data show CDR1 as SGHVS and CDR2 as FNYEAQ. With 0 bases removed from V and 2 bases from J, the gap between germline ends came to 10 bases. This CDR3 has 15 residues. The CDR3 DNA reads TGTGCCAGCAGCTTAGCGCCGGACGTCAACACTGAAGCTTTCTTT. It specifies CASSLAPDVNTEAFF.

The V and J genes are TRBV12-3 or TRBV12-4 and TRBJ2-6, with 7 bases lining up with TRBD1. The CDR3 consists of 16 residues. The junction had 7 bases not matched to a gene; V was cut back by 8 bases and J by 0 bases. In DNA, the CDR3 is TGTGCCAGCCACCGAGGGGGCACCTCTGGGGCCAACGTCCTGACTTTC. Translating gives CASHRGGTSGANVLTF.

V usage is TRBV5-1 and J usage is TRBJ1-1; D is perhaps TRBD1 (6 bases). In germline, CDR1 is SGHRS, CDR2 YFSETQ. The CDR3 length is 15 residues. The ends were cut back, 2 bases at V and 4 bases at J, with 15 bases in the middle. CDR3 sequence: CASSLQGGEITEAFF. The CDR3 DNA sequence: TGCGCCAGCAGCTTACAGGGCGGGGAAATCACTGAAGCTTTCTTT.

The rearrangement uses TRBV12-3 or TRBV12-4 and TRBJ2-3; the D gene is possibly TRBD1 (5 bases). V shed 7 bases and J shed 1 base, with 15 bases lying between them. The CDR3 extends over 15 amino acids. The CDR3 protein is CASTPDLRGTDTQYF. DNA of the CDR3: TGTGCCAGCACCCCGGACCTCAGGGGCACAGATACGCAGTATTTT.

The chain combines TRBV15 with TRBJ2-3; D is uncertain. Per the germline V gene, CDR1 is LNHNV and CDR2 is YYDKDF (reference sequence). The V and J ends lost 1 base and 6 bases respectively, with 11 bases between them. CDR3 size: 14 residues. The CDR3 nucleotides read TGTGCCACCAGCAGAGCCGGATCCCAGGATACGCAGTATTTT. This translates into CATSRAGSQDTQYF. The full variable domain, in which reference TRBV15 and TRBJ2-3 provide the parts outside the CDR3, is DAMVIQNPRYQVTQFGKPVTLSCSQTLNHNVMYWYQQKSSQAPKLLFHYYDKDFNNEADTPDNFQSRRPNTSFCFLDIRSPGLGDTAMYLCATSRAGSQDTQYFGPGTRLTVL.

The chain recombines TRBV2 with TRBJ2-7; D call uncertain. Germline V gene sequence: CDR1 SNHLY, CDR2 FYNNEI. The CDR3 covers 14 residues. V was trimmed by 3 bases and J by 3 bases, leaving 12 bases between them. The CDR3 DNA sequence: TGTGCCAGCAGTGACGCTGACTCCATCTACGAGCAGTACTTC. It translates to CASSDADSIYEQYF.

This clonotype was found a few times. This could be a read error, since a much larger clone is one nucleotide away. The genes are TRBV11-2 and TRBJ1-5, with D possibly being TRBD1 (5 bases). Germline V gene sequence: CDR1 SGHAT, CDR2 FQNNGV. The CDR3 has 15 amino acids. Deletions cut 1 base from V and 5 bases from J, with 12 bases between. CDR3 DNA sequence: TGTGCCAGCAGCTTAGGGGGATGGGGGGATCAGCCCCAGCATTTT. Translating it yields CASSLGGWGDQPQHF.

This clonotype was detected a few times. V and J are TRBV7-9 and TRBJ2-3, with 12 bases that match TRBD2. Germline CDR1 and CDR2: SEHNR and FQNEAQ (reference sequence). The CDR3 is made up of 19 amino acids. V trimming: 4 bases; J trimming: 3 bases; junction bases outside the gene matches: 14. CDR3 nucleotide sequence: TGTGCCAGCAGCTCCAACGCTCCGCCACTAGCGGGAGGTACAGATACGCAGTATTTT. Translated, it gives CASSSNAPPLAGGTDTQYF.

On this clonotype: Germline is not matched at one junction end, which may reflect a read error. The chain joins TRBV14 to TRBJ2-1; D may be TRBD1 (6 bases). This CDR3 comprises 15 residues. Germline V gene data show CDR1 as SGHDN and CDR2 as FVKESK. The CDR3 sequence is CASSQGTASYNQQFF. The DNA for the CDR3 is TGTGCCAGCAGCCAAGGGACAGCCTCCTACAATCAGCAGTTCTTC. The full variable domain, with the rest looked up from reference TRBV14 and TRBJ2-1, is EAGVTQFPSHSVIEKGQTVTLRCDPISGHDNLYWYRRVMGKEIKFLLHFVKESKQDESGMPNNRFLAERTGGTYSTLKVQPAELEDSGVYFCASSQGTASYNQQFFGPGTRLTVL.

This clonotype was detected many times. V usage is TRBV12-3 or TRBV12-4 and J usage is TRBJ2-1; 11 bases match TRBD1. CDR3 length: 15 residues. Trimming cost V 1 base and J 9 bases; bases outside gene matches: 5. CDR3 sequence (DNA): TGTGCCAGCAGTTTAGTAGGACAGGGGGCAGGTGAGCAGTTCTTC. Residues: CASSLVGQGAGEQFF.

This clonotype has just a few counts. The rearrangement uses TRBV7-2 and TRBJ2-1; TRBD1 matches 11 bases. Germline CDR1 is SGHTA and CDR2 is FQGNSA. CDR3 length: 14 amino acids. V gave up 4 bases and J gave up 9 bases; unmatched junction bases: 5. CDR3 loop: CASSSRTGGGEQFF. DNA of the CDR3: TGTGCCAGCAGCTCCCGGACAGGGGGCGGTGAGCAGTTCTTC.

The sample holds a few counts of this clonotype. The rearrangement uses TRBV6-1 and TRBJ2-1; perhaps TRBD2 as D (6 bases). Germline-derived CDR1 and CDR2 are MNHNS and SASEGT. Trimming removed 10 bases from V and 9 bases from J, with 16 bases in between. The CDR3 spans 12 residues. CDR3 nucleotide sequence: TGTGCCACCACCGGGGGAGGCGGTGAGCAGTTCTTC. Translation: CATTGGGGEQFF.

V and J are TRBV5-1 and TRBJ2-2, with D possibly TRBD2 on 5 matching bases. The V end was cut by 1 base, the J end by 3 bases, with 10 bases between. The CDR3 sequence is 15 residues long. Per germline, CDR1 SGHRS and CDR2 YFSETQ. CDR3: CASSLYGGDTGELFF. For the CDR3, the DNA is TGCGCCAGCAGCTTGTACGGAGGAGACACCGGGGAGCTGTTTTTT. The variable domain in full, with the rest retrieved from reference TRBV5-1 and TRBJ2-2, is KAGVTQTPRYLIKTRGQQVTLSCSPISGHRSVSWYQQTPGQGLQFLFEYFSETQRNKGNFPGRFSGRQFSNSRSEMNVSTLELGDSALYLCASSLYGGDTGELFFGEGSRLTVL.

V and J are TRBV6-5 and TRBJ2-3; D uncertain. Between the trimmed V and J ends, which lost 7 bases and 4 bases, there was a span of 12 bases. This CDR3 has 13 residues. Germline CDR1 and CDR2: MNHEY and SVGAGI. The CDR3 DNA follows: TGTGCCAGCAACCGCCTGGCTCCAGATACGCAGTATTTT. It translates to CASNRLAPDTQYF.

This clonotype has more than one count but fewer than ten. CDR3 amino acids: CASSLWDRGYETQYF. The CDR3 region has the DNA TGTGCCAGCAGCCTATGGGACAGGGGATACGAGACCCAGTACTTC. This rearrangement joins TRBV6-2 or TRBV6-3 to TRBJ2-5; the match to TRBD1 covers 10 bases. This CDR3 region has 15 residues. The V gene end was trimmed by 6 bases and the J gene end by 5 bases; junction bases not matched to a gene: 9. Germline CDR1 and CDR2: MNHEY and SVGEGT.